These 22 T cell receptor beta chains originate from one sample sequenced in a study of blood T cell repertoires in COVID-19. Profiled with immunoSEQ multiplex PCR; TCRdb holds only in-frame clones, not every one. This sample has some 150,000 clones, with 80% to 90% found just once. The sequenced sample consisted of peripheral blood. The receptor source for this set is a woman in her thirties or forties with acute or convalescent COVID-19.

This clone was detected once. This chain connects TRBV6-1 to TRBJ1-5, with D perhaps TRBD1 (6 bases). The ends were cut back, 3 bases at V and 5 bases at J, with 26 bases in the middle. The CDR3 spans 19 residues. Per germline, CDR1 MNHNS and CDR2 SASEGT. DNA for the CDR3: TGTGCCAGCAGTGATCGGTTCGGGAAGGGCAGGGGCCGTCATCAGCCCCAGCATTTT. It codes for CASSDRFGKGRGRHQPQHF.

The CDR3 here is CASSQAWDRNQPQHF. As DNA, the CDR3 is TGCGCCAGCAGCCAAGCATGGGACAGGAATCAGCCCCAGCATTTT. The chain carries TRBV4-1 and TRBJ1-5, with TRBD1 matching over 8 bases. The germline gives CDR1 MGHRA, CDR2 YSYEKL. After removal of 1 base from V and 4 bases from J, the junction contained 3 bases not matched to a gene. The CDR3 length is 15 residues.

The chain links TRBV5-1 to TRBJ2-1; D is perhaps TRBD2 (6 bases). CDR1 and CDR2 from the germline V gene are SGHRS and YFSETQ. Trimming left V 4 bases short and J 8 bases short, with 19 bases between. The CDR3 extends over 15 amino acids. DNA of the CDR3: TGCGCCAGCAGCCTTAGCGGCCCCCAAGTCGATGAGCAGTTCTTC. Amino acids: CASSLSGPQVDEQFF.

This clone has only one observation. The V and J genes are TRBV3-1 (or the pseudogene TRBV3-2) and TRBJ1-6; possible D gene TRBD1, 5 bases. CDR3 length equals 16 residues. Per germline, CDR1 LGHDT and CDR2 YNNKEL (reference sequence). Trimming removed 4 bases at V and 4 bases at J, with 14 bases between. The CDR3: CASSLGRGAYNSPLHF. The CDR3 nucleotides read TGTGCCAGCAGCCTGGGTCGCGGGGCGTATAATTCACCCCTCCACTTT.

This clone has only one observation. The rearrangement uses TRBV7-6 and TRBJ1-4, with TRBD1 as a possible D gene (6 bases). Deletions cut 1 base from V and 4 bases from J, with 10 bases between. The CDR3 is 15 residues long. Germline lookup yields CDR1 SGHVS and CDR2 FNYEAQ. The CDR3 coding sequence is TGTGCCAGCAGCTTAGGGACAGCAAATAATGAAAAACTGTTTTTT. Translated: CASSLGTANNEKLFF.

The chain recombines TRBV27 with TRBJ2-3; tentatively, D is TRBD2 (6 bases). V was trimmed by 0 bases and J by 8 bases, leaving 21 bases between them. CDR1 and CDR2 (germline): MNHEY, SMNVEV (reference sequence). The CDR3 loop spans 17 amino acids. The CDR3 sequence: CASSLSSPTLEGGTQYF. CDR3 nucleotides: TGTGCCAGCAGTTTATCTTCCCCCACCCTCGAGGGAGGTACGCAGTATTTT.

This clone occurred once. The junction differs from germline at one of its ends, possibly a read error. CDR3 amino acids: CAWSDPGDREFF. CDR3 DNA sequence: TGTGCCTGGAGTGACCCTGGGGACAGGGAATTCTTC. The gene calls are TRBV30 and TRBJ2-7; 9 bases align to TRBD1. Germline loops: CDR1 GTSNPN, CDR2 SVGIG (reference sequence). This CDR3 spans 12 amino acids.

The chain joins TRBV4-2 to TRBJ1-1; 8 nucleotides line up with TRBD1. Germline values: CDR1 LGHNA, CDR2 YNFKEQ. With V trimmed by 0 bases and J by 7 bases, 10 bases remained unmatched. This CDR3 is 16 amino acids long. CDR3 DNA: TGTGCCAGCAGCCAAGACAATACCCAGGGGGCCATTGAAGCTTTCTTT. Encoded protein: CASSQDNTQGAIEAFF.

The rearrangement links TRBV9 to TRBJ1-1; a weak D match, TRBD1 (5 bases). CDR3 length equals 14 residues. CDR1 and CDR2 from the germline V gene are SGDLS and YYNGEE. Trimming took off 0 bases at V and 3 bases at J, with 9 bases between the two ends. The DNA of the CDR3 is TGTGCCAGCAGCGTAGTAGGGGTCGACACTGAAGCTTTCTTT. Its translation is CASSVVGVDTEAFF. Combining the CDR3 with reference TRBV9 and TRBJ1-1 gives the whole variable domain DSGVTQTPKHLITATGQRVTLRCSPRSGDLSVYWYQQSLDQGLQFLIQYYNGEERAKGNILERFSAQQFPDLHSELNLSSLELGDSALYFCASSVVGVDTEAFFGQGTRLTVV.

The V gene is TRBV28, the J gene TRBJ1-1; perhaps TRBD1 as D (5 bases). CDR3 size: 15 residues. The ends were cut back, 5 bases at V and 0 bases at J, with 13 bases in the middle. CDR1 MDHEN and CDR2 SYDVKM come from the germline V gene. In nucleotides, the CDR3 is TGTGCCAGCAGTGTCCCCGACAGACTGAACACTGAAGCTTTCTTT. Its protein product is CASSVPDRLNTEAFF.

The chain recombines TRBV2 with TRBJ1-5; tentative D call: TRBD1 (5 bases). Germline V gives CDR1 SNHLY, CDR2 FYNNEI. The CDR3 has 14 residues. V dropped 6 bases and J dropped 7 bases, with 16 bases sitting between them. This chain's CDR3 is CASSDGGYRQPQHF. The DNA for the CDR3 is TGTGCCAGCAGCGACGGGGGGTATCGACAGCCCCAGCATTTT.

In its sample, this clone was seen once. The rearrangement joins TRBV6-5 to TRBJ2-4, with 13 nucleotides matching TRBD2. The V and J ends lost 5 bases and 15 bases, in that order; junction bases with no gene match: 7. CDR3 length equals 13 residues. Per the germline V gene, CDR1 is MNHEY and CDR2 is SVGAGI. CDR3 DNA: TGTGCCAGCAGTCGGACTAGCGGGAGAGGATTGTACTTC. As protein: CASSRTSGRGLYF.

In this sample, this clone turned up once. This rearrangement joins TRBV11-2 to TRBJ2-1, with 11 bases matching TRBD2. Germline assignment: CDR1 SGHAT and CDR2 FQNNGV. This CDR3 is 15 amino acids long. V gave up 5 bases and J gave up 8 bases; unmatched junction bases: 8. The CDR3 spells CASSVSGRAGDEQFF. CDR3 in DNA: TGTGCCAGCAGCGTTAGCGGGAGGGCCGGAGATGAGCAGTTCTTC. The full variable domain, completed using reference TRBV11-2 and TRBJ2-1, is EAGVAQSPRYKIIEKRQSVAFWCNPISGHATLYWYQQILGQGPKLLIQFQNNGVVDDSQLPKDRFSAERLKGVDSTLKIQPAKLEDSAVYLCASSVSGRAGDEQFFGPGTRLTVL.

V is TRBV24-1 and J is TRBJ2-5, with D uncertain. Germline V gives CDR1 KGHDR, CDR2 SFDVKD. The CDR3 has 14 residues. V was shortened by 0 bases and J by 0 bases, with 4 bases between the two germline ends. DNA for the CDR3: TGTGCCACCAGTGATTTGGGGCACCAAGAGACCCAGTACTTC. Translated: CATSDLGHQETQYF.

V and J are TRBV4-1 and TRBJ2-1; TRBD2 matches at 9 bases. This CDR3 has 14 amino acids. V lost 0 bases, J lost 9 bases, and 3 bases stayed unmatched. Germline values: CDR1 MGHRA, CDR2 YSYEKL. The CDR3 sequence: CASSQEGLAVEQFF. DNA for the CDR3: TGCGCCAGCAGCCAAGAGGGACTAGCTGTTGAGCAGTTCTTC.

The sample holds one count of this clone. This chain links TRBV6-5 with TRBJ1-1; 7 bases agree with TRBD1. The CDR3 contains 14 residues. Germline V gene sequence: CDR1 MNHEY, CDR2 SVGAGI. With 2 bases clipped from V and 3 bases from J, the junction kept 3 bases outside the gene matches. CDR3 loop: CASSYKGQDTEAFF. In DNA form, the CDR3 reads TGTGCCAGCAGTTACAAAGGACAGGACACTGAAGCTTTCTTT.

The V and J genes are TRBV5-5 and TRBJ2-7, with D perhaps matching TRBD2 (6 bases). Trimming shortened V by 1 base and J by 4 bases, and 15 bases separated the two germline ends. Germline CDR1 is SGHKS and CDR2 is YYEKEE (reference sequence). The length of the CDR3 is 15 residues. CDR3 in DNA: TGTGCCAGCAGCTTGATAGACGGAGGGCTATACGAGCAGTACTTC. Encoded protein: CASSLIDGGLYEQYF.

In nucleotides, the CDR3 is TGTGCCTGGAGTGTCCCTAATTCCTACGAGCAGTACTTC. This translates into CAWSVPNSYEQYF. The genes are TRBV30 and TRBJ2-7; no clear D. CDR1 and CDR2 from the germline V gene are GTSNPN and SVGIG (reference sequence). The CDR3 has 13 amino acids. The V end lost 0 bases, the J end lost 1 base, and 7 bases lay between the germline ends.

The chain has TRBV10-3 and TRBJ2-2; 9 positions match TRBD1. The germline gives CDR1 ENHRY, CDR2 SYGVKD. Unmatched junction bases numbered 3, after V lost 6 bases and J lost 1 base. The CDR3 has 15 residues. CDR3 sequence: CAIRETGGNTGELFF. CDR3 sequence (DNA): TGTGCCATCAGGGAGACAGGGGGGAACACCGGGGAGCTGTTTTTT.

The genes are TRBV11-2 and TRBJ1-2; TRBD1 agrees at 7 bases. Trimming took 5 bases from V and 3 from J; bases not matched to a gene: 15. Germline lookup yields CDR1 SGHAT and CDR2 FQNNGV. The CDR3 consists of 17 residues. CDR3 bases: TGTGCCAGCAGCGGGGTACAGGGGCCGATAGGGGACTATGGCTACACCTTC. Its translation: CASSGVQGPIGDYGYTF.

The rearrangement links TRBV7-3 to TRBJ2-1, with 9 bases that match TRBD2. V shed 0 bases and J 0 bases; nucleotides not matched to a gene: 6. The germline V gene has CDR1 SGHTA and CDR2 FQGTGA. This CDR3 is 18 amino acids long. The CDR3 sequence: CASSLTAGGLGSYNEQFF. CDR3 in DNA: TGTGCCAGCAGCTTAACAGCGGGAGGCCTGGGCTCCTACAATGAGCAGTTCTTC.

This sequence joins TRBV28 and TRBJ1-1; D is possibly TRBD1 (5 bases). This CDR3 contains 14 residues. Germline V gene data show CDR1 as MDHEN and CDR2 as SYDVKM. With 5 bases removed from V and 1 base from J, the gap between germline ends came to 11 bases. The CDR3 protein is CASSLTDRNTEAFF. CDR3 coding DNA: TGTGCCAGCAGTCTCACCGACAGGAACACTGAAGCTTTCTTT.